The rows below give T cell receptor beta chains drawn from one sample of a study of blood T cell repertoires in COVID-19. Only in-frame clones appear in the TCRdb table, and some are missing; sequencing was by immunoSEQ multiplex PCR. The sample includes a few hundred thousand clones, about 80% of them seen just once. Specimen: peripheral blood. These receptors originate from an elderly man with acute or convalescent COVID-19. The CDR3 runs from the conserved cysteine through the conserved F or W. The D gene is left open where the match is weak. Only some rows state a clone size, as once, few, many or a class for expanded clones.

size	V	J	D	DNA	CDR3
-	TRBV11-3	TRBJ2-1	-	TGTGCCAGCAGTCGCGGCGGGTCTTACAATGAGCAGTTCTTC	CASSRGGSYNEQFF
-	TRBV12-5	TRBJ2-1	-	TGTGCTAGTGGTTTGGTACGAGGGCAGGGGTTATACAATGAGCAGTTCTTC	CASGLVRGQGLYNEQFF
-	TRBV5-4	TRBJ1-2	TRBD1	TGTGCCAGCAGCACGGGACAGAACTATGGCTACACCTTC	CASSTGQNYGYTF
-	TRBV6-6	TRBJ2-7	-	TGTGCCAGCAGTTACGGGCAAACCGTTCCCGAGCAGTACTTC	CASSYGQTVPEQYF
-	TRBV10-3	TRBJ2-3	TRBD1	TGTGCCATCAGTGAGAAACAGGGGGTAAGCACAGATACGCAGTATTTT	CAISEKQGVSTDTQYF
-	TRBV6-5	TRBJ1-6	TRBD1	TGTGCCAGCAGTTACTCGAGACAGGGAACGAACCACTTT	CASSYSRQGTNHF
-	TRBV27	TRBJ2-3	TRBD2	TGTGCCAGCAGTTTCGGCGAGCGGGGGAGGCCGCAGTATTTT	CASSFGERGRPQYF
-	TRBV18	TRBJ2-5	-	TGTGCCAGCTCACCTATCCAGGGAGGACAAGAGACCCAGTACTTC	CASSPIQGGQETQYF
-	TRBV5-1	TRBJ1-2	-	TGCGCCAGCAGCCACCAGGGGCTAGAGGTAGCTAACTATGGCTACACCTTC	CASSHQGLEVANYGYTF
-	TRBV5-1	TRBJ1-3	-	TGCGCCAGCAGCGGCGGGACTCCCAACTCTGGAAACACCATATATTTT	CASSGGTPNSGNTIYF
-	TRBV28	TRBJ1-2	-	TGTGCCAGCAGTCGAGTAAAGGGGATCAATGGCTACACCTTC	CASSRVKGINGYTF
-	TRBV4-1	TRBJ2-7	TRBD2	TGCGCCAGCAGCCAAGACCTGACTAGCGGGGCCTACGAGCAGTACTTC	CASSQDLTSGAYEQYF
-	TRBV28	TRBJ2-4	TRBD1	TGTGCCAGCGGCCTGACAGGGGGCAAAAACATTCAGTACTTC	CASGLTGGKNIQYF
few	TRBV5-1	TRBJ2-1	TRBD1	TGCGCCAGCAGCTTGGTTGCGGGACAGGGGGCTGTTGAGCAGTTCTTC	CASSLVAGQGAVEQFF
-	TRBV28	TRBJ1-5	TRBD1	TGTGCCAGCAATAGTCCAGGGACAGGACAAGAGCCCCAGCATTTT	CASNSPGTGQEPQHF
-	TRBV5-1	TRBJ2-1	TRBD1	TGCGCCAGCAGCCCTGACAGGGTCCCCTACAATGAGCAGTTCTTC	CASSPDRVPYNEQFF
-	TRBV5-1	TRBJ2-3	TRBD1	TGCGCCAGCAGCAATTCGGACAGGTCAGATACGCAGTATTTT	CASSNSDRSDTQYF
-	TRBV4-1	TRBJ2-7	TRBD1	TGCGCCAGCAGCCAAGGGACAGGGTACGAGCAGTACTTC	CASSQGTGYEQYF
-	TRBV5-5	TRBJ2-1	TRBD1	TGTGCCAGCAGCTTTTGGGACAGCAATTTCTACAATGAGCAGTTCTTC	CASSFWDSNFYNEQFF
-	TRBV21-1	TRBJ2-7	-	TGTGCCAGCAGCAAAGACCGGACAGGGGACCACGAGCAGTACTTC	CASSKDRTGDHEQYF
-	TRBV7-3	TRBJ2-1	-	TGTGCCAGCAGCTTAGACGGGACACCTAAAGGTGAGCAGTTCTTC	CASSLDGTPKGEQFF
-	TRBV5-6	TRBJ1-1	-	TGTGCCAGCAGCTTGGGTGGGGAGGGGATGGAAGCTTTCTTT	CASSLGGEGMEAFF
-	TRBV19	TRBJ2-6	-	TGTGCCAGTAAGGCAGGAAGCTCTGGGGCCAACGTCCTGACTTTC	CASKAGSSGANVLTF
-	TRBV5-1	TRBJ2-3	TRBD2	TGCGCCAGCAGCTTAGGGACTAGCGCAGATACGCAGTATTTT	CASSLGTSADTQYF
-	TRBV5-1	TRBJ2-1	TRBD2	TGCGCCAGCAGCGTTAGCGGGAGTGCGAGCTCCTACAATGAGCAGTTCTTC	CASSVSGSASSYNEQFF
few	TRBV18	TRBJ2-3	TRBD1	TGTGCCAGCTCACCACTCGGACAGGGTACAGATACGCAGTATTTT	CASSPLGQGTDTQYF
-	TRBV29-1	TRBJ2-4	-	TGCAGCGTTGTAGGGGGAGAGGGCAAAAACATTCAGTACTTC	CSVVGGEGKNIQYF
-	TRBV18	TRBJ2-2	TRBD1	TGTGCCAGCTCAACACAGGGGTCTGGGACCGGGGAGCTGTTTTTT	CASSTQGSGTGELFF
few	TRBV14	TRBJ1-2	TRBD1	TGTGCCAGCAGCCCCAGGACAGGGGACGGCTACACCTTC	CASSPRTGDGYTF
-	TRBV24-1	TRBJ2-3	-	TGTGCCACCGCCGGAAGGGGCAGCGTGCACACAGATACGCAGTATTTT	CATAGRGSVHTDTQYF
-	TRBV3-1/TRBV3-2	TRBJ1-5	-	TGTGCCAGCAGCCTGGCAGGGAAGAGCAATCAGCCCCAGCATTTT	CASSLAGKSNQPQHF
-	TRBV7-8	TRBJ2-1	-	TGTGCCAGCAGCTTAGCTCACGGCGGACAAAATGAGCAGTTCTTC	CASSLAHGGQNEQFF
-	TRBV19	TRBJ1-3	-	TGTGCCAGTAGCCTTTGGGCAGGGCATACAGGAAACACCATATATTTT	CASSLWAGHTGNTIYF
-	TRBV5-1	TRBJ2-2	TRBD2	TGCGCCAGCAGCTTGGGGCTAGCGGGAGCGGTCGGGGAGCTGTTTTTT	CASSLGLAGAVGELFF
-	TRBV19	TRBJ1-4	TRBD1	TGTGCCAGTAGTAAGCACAGGGGGCGTTCAGATGAAAAACTGTTTTTT	CASSKHRGRSDEKLFF
-	TRBV3-1/TRBV3-2	TRBJ1-6	TRBD1	TGTGCCAGCAGCCAAGGGAGGGGGCGGACACCCCTCCACTTT	CASSQGRGRTPLHF
-	TRBV24-1	TRBJ2-1	TRBD1	TGTGCCACCAGTTCGACAACCGGGACAGCATCCCTCGATGAGCAGTTCTTC	CATSSTTGTASLDEQFF
once	TRBV5-4	TRBJ2-7	TRBD1	TGTGCCAGCAGGTTGGCAGGGGGCGCGTACGAGCAGTACTTC	CASRLAGGAYEQYF
-	TRBV5-1	TRBJ1-4	TRBD1	TGCGCCAGCGGCCCCGGAAGGGGGCAGGATGAAAAACTGTTTTTT	CASGPGRGQDEKLFF
-	TRBV11-2	TRBJ1-1	TRBD1	TGTGCCAGCAGCCGGACAGGGCTGAACACTGAAGCTTTCTTT	CASSRTGLNTEAFF
-	TRBV19	TRBJ2-1	TRBD1	TGTGCCAGTAGTATTTTGGACAGGGACTCACAGTTCTTC	CASSILDRDSQFF
-	TRBV21-1	TRBJ2-2	-	TGTGCCAGCAGCCCCGGCGGGGGAGGGAGGAACACCGGGGAGCTGTTTTTT	CASSPGGGGRNTGELFF
few	TRBV12-5	TRBJ1-1	TRBD1	TGTGCTAGTGGACTCCCAAACAGGGGTAAGACTGAAGCTTTCTTT	CASGLPNRGKTEAFF
few	TRBV18	TRBJ1-5	-	TGTGCCAGCTCACCACAACAGGGCGATAGCAATCAGCCCCAGCATTTT	CASSPQQGDSNQPQHF
-	TRBV2	TRBJ2-2	-	TGTGCCAGCGTAGTCTTCAACACCGGGGAGCTGTTTTTT	CASVVFNTGELFF
-	TRBV28	TRBJ1-2	-	TGTGCCAGCAGTTTAATCGCCGGGATATCTAACTATGGCTACACCTTC	CASSLIAGISNYGYTF
-	TRBV24-1	TRBJ2-3	TRBD2	TGTGCCACCAGTGATTTCCCGACGGGGGGAGATACGCAGTATTTT	CATSDFPTGGDTQYF
-	TRBV6-6	TRBJ2-3	-	TGTGCCAGCCTCTGGCGGCAGCGAGATACGCAGTATTTT	CASLWRQRDTQYF
-	TRBV24-1	TRBJ2-1	TRBD2	TGTGCCACCAGTGACCCGACTAGCGGGAGGGCCGTTGATGAGCAGTTCTTC	CATSDPTSGRAVDEQFF
-	TRBV19	TRBJ1-1	TRBD1	TGTGCCAGTAGTATCGACAGGGGGCATCACCAGAAGGCTGAAGCTTTCTTT	CASSIDRGHHQKAEAFF
few	TRBV18	TRBJ1-1	TRBD1	TGTGCCAGCTCATCCAGGGCAGGGGGAAACACTGAAGCTTTCTTT	CASSSRAGGNTEAFF
-	TRBV6-5	TRBJ1-1	TRBD1	TGTGCCAGCAGTTACTCAGGCAGGGGGGACACTGAAGCTTTCTTT	CASSYSGRGDTEAFF
few	TRBV5-1	TRBJ2-7	TRBD2	TGCGCCAGCAGCACGACTAGCGGGCCGAGCTCCTACGAGCAGTACTTC	CASSTTSGPSSYEQYF
-	TRBV6-6	TRBJ1-5	-	TGTGCCAGCAGTCAACGTCTCGGGCAGCCCCAGCATTTT	CASSQRLGQPQHF
-	TRBV10-3	TRBJ2-1	-	TGTGCCATCAACATAGGGGGATCTAACTCCTACAATGAGCAGTTCTTC	CAINIGGSNSYNEQFF